The sequence of this T cell receptor (beta chain) was determined in a study of blood T cell repertoires in COVID-19. Here immunoSEQ multiplex PCR was the method, and the copy in TCRdb shows in-frame clones only, minus some. The sample lists some 150,000 clones, around four fifths occurring once. Recovery among Cohort 3 donors was established by two negative PCRs, clearance, or symptom resolution. Sequenced sample: PBMCs or T cells enriched from blood (not recorded which). The source of this sequence is a woman aged 50 to 65 who had recovered from COVID-19.

The CDR3 bases are TGTGCCAGCAGCACTGGGACATCAACTAATGAAAAACTGTTTTTT. Amino acid sequence: CASSTGTSTNEKLFF. The chain combines TRBV9 with TRBJ1-4, with D possibly being TRBD1 (6 bases). The CDR3 length is 15 residues. CDR1 is SGDLS and CDR2 is YYNGEE in the germline V gene. Trimming removed 4 bases at V and 0 bases at J, with 10 bases between.